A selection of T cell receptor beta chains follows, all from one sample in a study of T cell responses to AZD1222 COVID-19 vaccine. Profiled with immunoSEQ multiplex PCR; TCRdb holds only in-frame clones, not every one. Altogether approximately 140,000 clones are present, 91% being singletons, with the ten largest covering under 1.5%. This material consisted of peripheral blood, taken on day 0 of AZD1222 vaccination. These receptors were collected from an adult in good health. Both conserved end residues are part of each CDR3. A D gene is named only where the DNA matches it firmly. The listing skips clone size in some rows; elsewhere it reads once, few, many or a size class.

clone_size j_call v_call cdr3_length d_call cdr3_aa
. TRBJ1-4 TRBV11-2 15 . CASSPGVRQNEKLFF
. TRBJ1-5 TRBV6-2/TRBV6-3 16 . CASSPFQGLRNQPQHF
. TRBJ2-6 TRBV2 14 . CASSENSGANVLTF
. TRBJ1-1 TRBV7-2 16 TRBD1 CASSLRQGVLNTEAFF
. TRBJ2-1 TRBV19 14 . CASSTPARANEQFF
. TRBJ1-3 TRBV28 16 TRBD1 CASSLPGRGQGNTIYF
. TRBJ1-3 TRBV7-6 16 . CASSLGTGGTGNTIYF
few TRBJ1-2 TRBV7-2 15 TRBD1 CASSSDRTGRDGYTF
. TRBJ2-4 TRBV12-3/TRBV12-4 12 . CASTKAAHIQYF
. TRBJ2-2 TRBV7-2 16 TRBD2 CASSFRLAANTGELFF
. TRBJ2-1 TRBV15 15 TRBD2 CATSPSSGGANEQFF
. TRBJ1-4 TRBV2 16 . CASSERAVVFNEKLFF
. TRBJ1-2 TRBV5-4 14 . CASTPDSTFYGYTF
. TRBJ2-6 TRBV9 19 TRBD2 CASSAPRAGSQSGANVLTF
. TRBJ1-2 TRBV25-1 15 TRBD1 CASSDSDRGSHGYTF
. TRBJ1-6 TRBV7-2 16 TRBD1 CASSLLTGWRNSPLHF
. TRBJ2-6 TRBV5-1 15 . CASSFGTPGANVLTF
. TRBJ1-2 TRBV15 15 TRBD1 CATSRERQGGYGYTF
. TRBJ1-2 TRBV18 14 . CASSSAENPYGYTF
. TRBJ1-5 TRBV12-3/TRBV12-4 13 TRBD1 CASSGTGVQPQHF
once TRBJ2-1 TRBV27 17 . CASSLLGGGITKGEQFF
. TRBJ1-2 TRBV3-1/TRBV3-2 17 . CASSLANYRDGPESHTF
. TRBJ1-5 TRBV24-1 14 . CATSPGSRDQPQHF
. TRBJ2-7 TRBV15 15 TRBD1 CATSRDGTGLREQYF
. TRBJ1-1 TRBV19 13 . CASSIPLNTEAFF
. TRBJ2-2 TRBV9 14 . CASSAAPATGELFF